The clone carrying this T cell receptor beta chain was observed at least ten times. What it binds is not known. This sample is part of a study of regulatory T cells in long-lasting Graves disease. Study-wide background: Newly diagnosed Graves' patients took antithyroid drugs under 3 months. Whole-study results and caveats: Less diverse TCR repertoires were seen in persistent Graves' patients than in newly diagnosed ones. TRBV28, TRBJ1-2 and TRBJ2-5 were segments that persistent disease favored.

Both iRepertoire HTBI primers and Arm-PCR of CDR3 regions were used to build the TCR beta libraries. TCRdb reprocessed the multiplex PCR reads via MiXCR and lists one record per CDR3 protein. The sample consists of 400,000 to 500,000 distinct CDR3 sequences, 12% to 15% of them appearing once. J gave up 3 bases and V 7 bases, and 7 bases lay outside the gene matches. The length of the CDR3 is 15 residues. CDR1 and CDR2 from the germline V gene are SNHLY and FYNNEI. Described time point: newly diagnosed GD, antithyroid drugs for less than 3 months. Isolated PBMC RNA provided the starting material for the TCR library. Approximately 10-milliliter peripheral blood samples went into EDTA tubes. These data were also filed under a second study, of T cells in Graves' hyperthyroidism and ophthalmopathy.

The TCR comes from a woman between 50 and 59 years old with Graves disease. The sample was peripheral blood mononuclear cells (PBMCs), taken at new diagnosis, from a patient treated with antithyroid drugs. This chain connects TRBV2 to TRBJ1-5, with 9 bases that match TRBD1. The CDR3 nucleotides read TGTGCCAGCAATTCTGGGACAGGGTACAATCAGCCCCAGCATTTT. Amino acids: CASNSGTGYNQPQHF.